The sequence of this T cell receptor beta chain was determined in a study of shared clonotypes between healthy human individuals. CCR7-negative CD45RA+ TemRA cells were combined with CD45RO+ cells to form CD8 memory. CDR3 length equals 15 residues. Germline-derived CDR1 and CDR2 are MNHEY and SMNVEV (reference sequence). The V and J ends lost 4 bases and 7 bases, in that order; junction bases with no gene match: 10. Data came from immunoSEQ multiplex PCR; TCRdb stores just in-frame clones and leaves some out. The data show around 690,000 clones, with roughly 88% seen just once and roughly 36% held by the top ten.

The source material was memory CD8+ T cells from PBMCs. Subset reported: CD45RO+ cells pooled with CCR7-negative TemRA cells. The TCR comes from a man aged 18 to 30 in good health. Some clones in this sample may be carry-over from other donors' samples. V and J are TRBV27 and TRBJ1-1, with 9 bases matching TRBD1. The CDR3 bases are TGTGCCAGCAGTTCTACCTTGACAGGGGGTATTGAAGCTTTCTTT. Protein: CASSSTLTGGIEAFF.